This TCR beta chain was captured in a study of cytomegalovirus exposure and HLA in healthy donors. Amplification used 60 Vbeta primers and 13 Jbeta primers. Generated by immunoSEQ multiplex PCR, the TCRdb table keeps only in-frame clones and is missing some. This table lists fewer than 100,000 clones. Overall study results and limits: In a later analysis, TCR beta V- and J-gene trimming showed a link to a missense DCLRE1C variant.

Note on this clone: Its antigen is not known.

V was clipped by 5 bases and J by 3 bases, with 22 bases between them. Germline CDR1 and CDR2: SEHNR and FQNEAQ (reference sequence). This CDR3 contains 17 residues. Specimen: PBMCs. This sequence was found in a man aged 45-65 years in good health and CMV-seronegative. The J gene is TRBJ1-1, the V gene TRBV7-9, with D perhaps TRBD1 (6 bases). CDR3 amino acids: CASSPSRGGIRDTEAFF. The CDR3 DNA follows: TGTGCCAGCAGCCCGTCCAGGGGAGGGATTAGGGACACTGAAGCTTTCTTT.